This TCR beta chain stems from a study of molecular identifiers for immune sequencing clone quantification (dated by TCRdb to about 2018). For the study in its entirety: For a replicate experiment, RNA from roughly 21,000 or 96,000 naive CD8 T cells was divided into five aliquots, of which four were sequenced. This methods study benchmarked molecular-identifier clustering-based TCR repertoire sequencing (MIDCIRS) and TCR RNA copy counting, using CD8 T cells to do so. Beyond this particular receptor, the publication reports: Approximately 3.3 recovered TCR RNA copies per cell were obtained by modeling, versus about ten by digital PCR, implying a capture efficiency of about 30%. Even against a background of some 920,000 naive CD8 T cells, spiked-in Jurkat TCR RNA amounting to a single cell's worth was reported to be detectable. Identical TCR molecules sharing a barcode could cause highly expanded clone sizes to be underestimated. In CMV-specific effector cells, clones with more than 20 RNA copies accounted for over 99% of molecules, whereas in naive cells such clones accounted for under 1%. When barcode sub-clustering was omitted, TCR diversity was inflated by chimeric consensus sequences, with chimeras reaching as high as 47%. Naive libraries contained spiked-in Jurkat TCR RNA (approximately nine copies' worth), which is not part of the donor repertoire.

This clonotype was seen at least ten times. The target of this receptor is not known. No per-base quality is available; no much larger clone lies one base away. Libraries of naive CD8 T cells were built from anywhere between roughly 17,000 and 1,000,000 sorted cells, with 10%, 30% or 50% of the purified RNA used. Naive CD8 T cells, defined as CD8+CD4-CCR7+CD45RA+, were FACS-sorted into RLT Plus buffer on a BD FACSAria II. To test detection sensitivity, Jurkat RNA equivalent to more than 9 TCR copies was spiked into samples of roughly 18,000-1,000,000 naive CD8 T cells. CD8 T cells were enriched using RosetteSep CD8+ T Cell Enrichment Cocktail and Ficoll-Paque, and the enriched cells then underwent ACK red cell lysis. The method was PCR. Instrument on record: Illumina HiSeq 4000. Preparation of bulk TCR libraries followed a previously described approach, with the TCR primers listed in Table S5. Purification of total RNA was performed with the Qiagen AllPrep DNA/RNA kit. Before analysis, reads from multiple sequencing runs of the same library were pooled. Regarding the original processing steps: Only reads with exact TCR constant sequence were kept, trimmed to 150 nt, and grouped by their 12-nt molecular barcodes. Within each barcode group, reads were sub-clustered at a 15% Levenshtein threshold, and quality-weighted consensus sequences were built per RNA molecule. Non-functional sequences were discarded, and so were lower-count sequences lying one edit away from another sequence. Barcode sub-clusters with fewer than 20% of the maximum read count were removed, based on fitting two negative binomial distributions. Clones were called with MiXCR by TCRdb after fastp trimmed the public reads at Q25, and only in-frame beta chains were retained. CDR3 protein sequences are deduplicated, and each keeps its most common genes and DNA. TCRdb's processing, not the study's, gives the V and J calls here. Here the sample has under 650,000 distinct CDR3 sequences; 15% to 20% occur a single time. In total, the top ten clones hold 0.85% of the sample.

Spanning cysteine to phenylalanine, the CDR3 consists of 16 amino acids. Of all the DNA, just the CDR3 is kept, 48 bases in frame from base 1. Taken from the germline V gene, the CDR1 and CDR2 loops are MGHRA and YSYEKL. Between the V and J ends, shortened by 0 bases and 0 bases respectively, the junction contains 11 bases. The chain was built from TRBV4-1 and TRBJ1-2, with the D gene too uncertain to name. This receptor was taken from a human donor in good health. Some libraries in this study had Jurkat cell RNA spiked in. Sequencing was done on a sample of naive CD8+ T cells from blood, with Jurkat cell RNA spiked in. This specimen's cell subset or site label, per the study, means: FACS-sorted CD8+CD4-CCR7+CD45RA+ naive T cells. The nucleotide sequence reads as follows: TGCGCCAGCAGCCAAGACCGCGGACTCCCTAACTATGGCTACACCTTC. It encodes CASSQDRGLPNYGYTF.